This T cell receptor (beta chain) is from a study of beta chain features in type 1 diabetes (dated by TCRdb to 2016 to 2019). Some background on the complete study: Mean age, gender distribution, total cell number and subset yield were not different between patients and healthy donors. A total of about 100,000,000 sorted cells were examined across all samples, and RNA yield correlated strongly with the number of cells per subset. The study compared the TCRB repertoires of sorted circulating CD4+ T cell subsets in recently diagnosed type 1 diabetes patients with those in matched healthy donors. Regulatory and stem cell-like memory subsets were obtained from only 8 patients and about eight healthy donors, while naive and central memory subsets were obtained from all 30 or so donors. Study-wide conclusions, independent of this receptor: In all four CD4+ subsets, TCRB CDR3 length was moderately but significantly shorter in type 1 diabetes patients. Patients with type 1 diabetes made fewer insertions and deleted more nucleotides at VDJ recombination sites, implying thymic rearrangement abnormalities. Naive, central memory and regulatory TCRB repertoires appeared to be more similar among patients than among healthy donors. PCR may preferentially amplify shorter templates, but because patient and control samples were amplified and corrected together, any resulting skew would affect both groups equally. Sequencing cDNA rather than genomic DNA could over-represent highly expressing activated cells, although activation and CD3 levels did not differ between groups. Because small numbers of individuals were included in the HLA sub-analyses, any influence of HLA type on TCRB rearrangement was left unresolved.

This clone was detected only a few times. Its antigen is still unknown. Within one base of it there is no much larger clone, and no base qualities were kept. The High Capacity cDNA Reverse Transcription Kit was used to reverse transcribe all of the isolated RNA, meaning that expressed TCRB transcripts were what got sequenced. Deep immunoSEQ sequencing was performed on naive, central memory and regulatory T cell samples, with an average of roughly 3.3 million total reads per sample. Sorted cells were lysed in RLT buffer, and RNA was extracted using DNase-treated RNeasy Micro or Mini kits according to cell number. Each cell subset was processed separately to prevent cross-contamination, with patient and healthy donor samples processed together. Using the immunoSEQ multiplex PCR, TCRB sequences were amplified from cDNA into 87-bp fragments spanning the CDR3 region. Amplicons were sequenced on the Illumina HiSeq platform. As for the authors' bioinformatics: PCR bias was corrected computationally using synthetic template baselines, and reads within Hamming distance 2 were collapsed, with unmergeable singletons discarded. Reads were aligned to IMGT to assign V, D and J genes, CDR3 length, and insertions or deletions at six rearrangement sites. Within each subset, clonotype counts were normalized to sorted cell number, and only after that were true diversity and Gini coefficients computed with the tcR R package. The overlap coefficient, calculated on TCRB nucleotide sequences, was used to measure repertoire sharing. As a proxy for the pre-selection repertoire, out-of-frame TCRB sequences from naive cells were analyzed. The clones in this table, taken by TCRdb from immuneACCESS, are in-frame only. Not every clone is retained; where verified, under half of the shortfall comes from an unresolved V gene, and the cause of the rest is unknown. V and J calls and clone size are copied from that table; D and trimming were computed from the DNA. This sample has some 410,000 clones in its table, and roughly 13% of those were observed once. The ten largest clones add up to roughly 0.038% of the sample.

Counted from cysteine to phenylalanine, this CDR3 has 11 amino acids. The CDR3 DNA has 33 bases and is translated from base 1. Taken from the germline V gene, the CDR1 and CDR2 loops are SNHLY and FYNNEI. The junction carries 4 bases between V and J, which are trimmed by 2 bases and 8 bases respectively. From each donor, a single peripheral blood sample of 95 to 150 mL on average was drawn into heparinised tubes. Using a panel that included CD45RO, CCR7, CD25, CD127, CD95 and CD27, naive, central memory, regulatory and stem cell-like memory CD4+ T cells were sorted on a BD FACSAria II. Purity was above 95% for every sorted population. Right away, PBMCs were isolated by Lymphoprep density gradient centrifugation and were stained directly, with no culture step. To minimize batch effects, samples were stained and sorted in pairs, one healthy donor with one patient per experiment.

This clonotype was obtained from a man aged 25-45 years in good health. Here the chain combines TRBV2 and TRBJ2-1, with no D gene named confidently. The sequencing input was naive CD4+ T cells from blood. The sample's cell subset or site label, decoded: true naive CD4+ T cells. The CDR3 reads CASSELDEQFF. At the DNA level, the sequence is TGTGCCAGCAGTGAATTGGATGAGCAGTTCTTC.